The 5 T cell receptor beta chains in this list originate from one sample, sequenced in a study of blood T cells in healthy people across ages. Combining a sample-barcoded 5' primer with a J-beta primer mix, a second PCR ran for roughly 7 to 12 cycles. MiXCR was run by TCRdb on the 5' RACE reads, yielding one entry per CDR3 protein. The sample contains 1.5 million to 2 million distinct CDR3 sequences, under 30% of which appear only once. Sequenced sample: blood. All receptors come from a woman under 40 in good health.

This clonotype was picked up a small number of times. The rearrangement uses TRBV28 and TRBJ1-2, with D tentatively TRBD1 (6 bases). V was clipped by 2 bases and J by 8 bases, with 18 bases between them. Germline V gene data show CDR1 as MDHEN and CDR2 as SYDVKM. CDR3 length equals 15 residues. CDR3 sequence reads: CASSLHSRGAGGYTF. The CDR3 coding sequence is TGTGCCAGCAGTTTACATTCCCGGGGGGCCGGGGGCTACACCTTC.

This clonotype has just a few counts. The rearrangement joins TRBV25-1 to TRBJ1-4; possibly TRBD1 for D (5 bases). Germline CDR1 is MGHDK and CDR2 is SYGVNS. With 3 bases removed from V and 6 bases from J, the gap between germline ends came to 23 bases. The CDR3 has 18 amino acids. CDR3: CASSEPRASSWDDEKLFF. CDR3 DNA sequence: TGTGCCAGCAGTGAGCCCAGGGCCTCGAGTTGGGACGATGAAAAACTGTTTTTT.

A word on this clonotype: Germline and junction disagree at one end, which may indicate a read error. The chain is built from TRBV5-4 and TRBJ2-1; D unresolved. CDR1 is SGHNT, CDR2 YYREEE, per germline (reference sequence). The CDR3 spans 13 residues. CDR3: CASSLDRNNVQFF. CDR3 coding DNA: TGTGCCAGCAGCTTGGACCGAAACAATGTGCAGTTCTTC.

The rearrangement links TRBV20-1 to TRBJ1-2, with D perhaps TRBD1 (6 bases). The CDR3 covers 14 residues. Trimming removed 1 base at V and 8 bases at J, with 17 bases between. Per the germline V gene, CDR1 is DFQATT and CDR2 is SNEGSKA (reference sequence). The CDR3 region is CSARAVGGGMGYTF. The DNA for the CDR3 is TGCAGTGCTAGAGCTGTGGGGGGCGGGATGGGCTACACCTTC.

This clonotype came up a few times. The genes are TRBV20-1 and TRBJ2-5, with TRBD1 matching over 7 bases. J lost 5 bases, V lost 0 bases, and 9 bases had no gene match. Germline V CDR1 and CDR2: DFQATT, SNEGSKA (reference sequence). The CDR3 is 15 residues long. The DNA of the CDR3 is TGCAGTGCTAGAGAAACGACAGGGTCGAGGGAGACCCAGTACTTC. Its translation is CSARETTGSRETQYF.